This T cell receptor (beta chain) came from a study of multiple sclerosis patients with progressive multifocal leukoencephalopathy. Findings of the study overall: In most PML patients, TRB repertoires appeared less diverse by entropy. Preferential TRBV-TRBJ pairings or common gene usage were not detected at PML. Clones expanded at PML were already present before and during natalizumab. Findings may reflect JC virus infection or just general immunocompromise.

Profiled with immunoSEQ multiplex PCR; TCRdb holds only in-frame clones, not every one. The table has over 25,000 clones, around 92% seen once; the top ten hold approximately 1.5%. Noted time point: 5 to 6 months of natalizumab therapy. Comment on this clone: The target antigen is unknown.

Sequenced here: PBMCs, sampled from a patient treated with natalizumab. The sequence was collected from a human donor with multiple sclerosis.

The CDR3 sequence is CASTPPGNNNYGYTF. The CDR3 DNA reads TGTGCCAGTACCCCGCCGGGAAATAACAACTATGGCTACACCTTC. The chain has TRBV19 and TRBJ1-2; D is unresolved. The CDR3 spans 15 residues. Trimming took off 7 bases at V and 2 bases at J, with 17 bases between the two ends. The germline gives CDR1 LNHDA, CDR2 SQIVND (reference sequence).